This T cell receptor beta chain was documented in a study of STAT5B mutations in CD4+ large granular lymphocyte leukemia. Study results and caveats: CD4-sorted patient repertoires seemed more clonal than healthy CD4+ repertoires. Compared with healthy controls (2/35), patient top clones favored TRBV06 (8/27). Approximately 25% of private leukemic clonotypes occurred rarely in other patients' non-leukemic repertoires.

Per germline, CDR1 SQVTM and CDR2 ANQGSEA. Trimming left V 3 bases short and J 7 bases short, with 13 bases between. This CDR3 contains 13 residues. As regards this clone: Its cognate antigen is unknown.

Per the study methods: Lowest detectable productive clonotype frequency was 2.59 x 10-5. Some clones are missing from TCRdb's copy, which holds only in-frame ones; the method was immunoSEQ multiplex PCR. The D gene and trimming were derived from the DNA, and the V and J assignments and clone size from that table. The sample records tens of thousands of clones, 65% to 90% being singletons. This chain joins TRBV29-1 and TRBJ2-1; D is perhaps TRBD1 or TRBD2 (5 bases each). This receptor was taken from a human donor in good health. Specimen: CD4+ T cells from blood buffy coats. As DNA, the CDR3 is TGCAGCGTTGAGGGGCTAGCTGGGAATGAGCAGTTCTTC. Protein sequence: CSVEGLAGNEQFF.